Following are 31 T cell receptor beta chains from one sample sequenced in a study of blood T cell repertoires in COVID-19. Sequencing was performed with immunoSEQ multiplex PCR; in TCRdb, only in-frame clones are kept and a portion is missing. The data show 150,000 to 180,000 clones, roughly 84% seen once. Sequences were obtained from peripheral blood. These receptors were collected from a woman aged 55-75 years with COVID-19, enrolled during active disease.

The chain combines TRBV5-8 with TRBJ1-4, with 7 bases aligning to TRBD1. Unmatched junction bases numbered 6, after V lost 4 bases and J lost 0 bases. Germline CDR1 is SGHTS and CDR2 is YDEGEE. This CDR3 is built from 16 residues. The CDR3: CASSRGQRATNEKLFF. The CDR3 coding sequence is TGTGCCAGCAGCCGGGGACAGCGGGCAACTAATGAAAAACTGTTTTTT. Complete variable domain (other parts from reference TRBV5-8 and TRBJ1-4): EAGVTQSPTHLIKTRGQQATLRCSPISGHTSVYWYQQALGLGLQFLLWYDEGEERNRGNFPPRFSGRQFPNYSSELNVNALELEDSALYLCASSRGQRATNEKLFFGSGTQLSVL.

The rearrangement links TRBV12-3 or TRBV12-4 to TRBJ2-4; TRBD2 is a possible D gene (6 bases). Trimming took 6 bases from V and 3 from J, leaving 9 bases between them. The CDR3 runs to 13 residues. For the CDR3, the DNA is TGTGCCAGCAGCGAGGGACTCAAAAACATTCAGTACTTC. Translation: CASSEGLKNIQYF.

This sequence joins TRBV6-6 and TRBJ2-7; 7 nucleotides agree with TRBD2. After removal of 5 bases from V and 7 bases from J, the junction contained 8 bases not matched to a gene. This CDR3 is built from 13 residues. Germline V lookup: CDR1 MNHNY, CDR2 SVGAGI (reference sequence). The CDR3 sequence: CASSPRLAGEQYV. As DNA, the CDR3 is TGTGCCAGCAGTCCCCGACTAGCTGGGGAGCAGTACGTC.

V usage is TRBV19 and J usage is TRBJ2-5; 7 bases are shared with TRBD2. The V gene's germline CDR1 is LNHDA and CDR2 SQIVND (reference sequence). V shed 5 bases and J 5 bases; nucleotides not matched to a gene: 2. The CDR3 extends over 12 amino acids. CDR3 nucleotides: TGTGCCAGTAGTTATAGCGGGGAGACCCAGTACTTC. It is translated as CASSYSGETQYF. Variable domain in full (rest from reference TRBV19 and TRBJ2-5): DGGITQSPKYLFRKEGQNVTLSCEQNLNHDAMYWYRQDPGQGLRLIYYSQIVNDFQKGDIAEGYSVSREKKESFPLTVTSAQKNPTAFYLCASSYSGETQYFGPGTRLLVL.

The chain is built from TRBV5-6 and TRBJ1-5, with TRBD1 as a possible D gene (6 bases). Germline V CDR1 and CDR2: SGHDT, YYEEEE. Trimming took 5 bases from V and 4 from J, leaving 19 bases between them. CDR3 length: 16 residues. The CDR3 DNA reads TGTGCCAGCAGTAAGGGCGGGGGCCAAAGGAATCAGCCCCAGCATTTT. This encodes CASSKGGGQRNQPQHF.

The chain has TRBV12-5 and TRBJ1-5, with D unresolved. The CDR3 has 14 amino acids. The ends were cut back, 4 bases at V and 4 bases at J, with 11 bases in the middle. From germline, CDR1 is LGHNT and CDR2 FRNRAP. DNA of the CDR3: TGTGCTAGTGGTTCCTCGGGGTGGAATCAGCCCCAGCATTTT. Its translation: CASGSSGWNQPQHF.

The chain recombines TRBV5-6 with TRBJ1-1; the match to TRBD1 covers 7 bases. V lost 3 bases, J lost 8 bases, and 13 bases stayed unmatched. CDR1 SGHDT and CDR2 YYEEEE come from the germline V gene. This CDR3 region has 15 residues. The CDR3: CASSYFPGQLNEAFF. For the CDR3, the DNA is TGTGCCAGCAGCTACTTCCCGGGACAGCTTAACGAAGCTTTCTTT.

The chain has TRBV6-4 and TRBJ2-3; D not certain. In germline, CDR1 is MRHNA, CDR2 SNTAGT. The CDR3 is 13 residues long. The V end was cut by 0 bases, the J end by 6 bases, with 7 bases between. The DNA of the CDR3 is TGTGCCAGCAGTGACTCAGGAGTGGATACGCAGTATTTT. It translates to CASSDSGVDTQYF.

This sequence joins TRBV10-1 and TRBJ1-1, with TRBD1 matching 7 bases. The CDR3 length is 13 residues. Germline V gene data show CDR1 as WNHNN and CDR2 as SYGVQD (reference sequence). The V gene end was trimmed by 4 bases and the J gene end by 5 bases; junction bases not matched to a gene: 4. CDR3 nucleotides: TGCGCCAGCAGTGGACAACAGGGGACTGAAGCTTTCTTT. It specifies CASSGQQGTEAFF.

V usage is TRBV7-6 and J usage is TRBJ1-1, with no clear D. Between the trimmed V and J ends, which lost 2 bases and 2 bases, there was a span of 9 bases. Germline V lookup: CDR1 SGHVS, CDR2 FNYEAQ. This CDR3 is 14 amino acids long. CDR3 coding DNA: TGTGCCAGCAGCTTAAGAGGGCTAAACACTGAAGCTTTCTTT. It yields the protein CASSLRGLNTEAFF.

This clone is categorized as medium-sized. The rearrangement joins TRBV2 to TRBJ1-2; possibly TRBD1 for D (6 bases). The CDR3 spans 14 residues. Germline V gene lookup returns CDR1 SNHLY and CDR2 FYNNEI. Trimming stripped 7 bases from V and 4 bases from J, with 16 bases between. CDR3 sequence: CASTHPGASYGYTF. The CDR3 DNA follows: TGTGCCAGCACCCACCCAGGGGCCTCCTATGGCTACACCTTC.

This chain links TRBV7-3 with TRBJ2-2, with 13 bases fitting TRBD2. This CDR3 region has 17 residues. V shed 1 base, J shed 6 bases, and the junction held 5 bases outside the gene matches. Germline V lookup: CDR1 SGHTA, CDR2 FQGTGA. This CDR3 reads CASSLNRGLAGPGELFF. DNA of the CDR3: TGTGCCAGCAGCTTAAATCGGGGACTAGCGGGACCCGGGGAGCTGTTTTTT.

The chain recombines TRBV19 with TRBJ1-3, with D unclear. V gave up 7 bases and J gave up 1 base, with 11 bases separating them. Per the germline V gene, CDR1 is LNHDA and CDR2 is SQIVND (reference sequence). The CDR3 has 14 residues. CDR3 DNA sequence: TGTGCCAGTACCATGAGAGGGTCTGGAAACACCATATATTTT. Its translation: CASTMRGSGNTIYF. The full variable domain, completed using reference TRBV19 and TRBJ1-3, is DGGITQSPKYLFRKEGQNVTLSCEQNLNHDAMYWYRQDPGQGLRLIYYSQIVNDFQKGDIAEGYSVSREKKESFPLTVTSAQKNPTAFYLCASTMRGSGNTIYFGEGSWLTVV.

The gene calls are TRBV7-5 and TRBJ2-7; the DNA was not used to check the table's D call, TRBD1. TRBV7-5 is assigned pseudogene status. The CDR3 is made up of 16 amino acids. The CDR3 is CARSPPGQVGQNEQYF. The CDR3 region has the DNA TGTGCCAGAAGCCCCCCGGGGCAGGTGGGACAAAACGAGCAGTACTTC.

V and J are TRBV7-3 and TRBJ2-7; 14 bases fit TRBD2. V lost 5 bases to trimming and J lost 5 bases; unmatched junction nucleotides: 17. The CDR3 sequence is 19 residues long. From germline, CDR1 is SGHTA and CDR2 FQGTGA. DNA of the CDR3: TGTGCCAGCAGCCCAAAAGGGACTAGCGGGAGTGTTGACTACGACGAGCAGTACTTC. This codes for CASSPKGTSGSVDYDEQYF.

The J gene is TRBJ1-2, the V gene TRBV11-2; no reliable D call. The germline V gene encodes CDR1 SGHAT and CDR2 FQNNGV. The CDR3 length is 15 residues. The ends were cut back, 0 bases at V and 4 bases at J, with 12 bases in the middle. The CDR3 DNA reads TGTGCCAGCAGCTTAGATATCCAGGTCCTCTATGGCTACACCTTC. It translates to CASSLDIQVLYGYTF.

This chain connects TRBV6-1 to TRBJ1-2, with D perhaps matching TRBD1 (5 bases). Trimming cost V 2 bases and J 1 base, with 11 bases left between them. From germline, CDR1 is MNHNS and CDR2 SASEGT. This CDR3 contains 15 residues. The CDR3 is CASSEFVGVNYGYTF. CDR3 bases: TGTGCCAGCAGTGAATTTGTAGGGGTTAACTATGGCTACACCTTC.

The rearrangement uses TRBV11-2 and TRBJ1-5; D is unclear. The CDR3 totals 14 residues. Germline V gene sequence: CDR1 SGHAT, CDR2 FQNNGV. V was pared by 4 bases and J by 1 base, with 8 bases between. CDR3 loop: CASSSQRSNQPQHF. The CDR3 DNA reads TGTGCCAGCAGCTCCCAGCGCAGCAATCAGCCCCAGCATTTT.

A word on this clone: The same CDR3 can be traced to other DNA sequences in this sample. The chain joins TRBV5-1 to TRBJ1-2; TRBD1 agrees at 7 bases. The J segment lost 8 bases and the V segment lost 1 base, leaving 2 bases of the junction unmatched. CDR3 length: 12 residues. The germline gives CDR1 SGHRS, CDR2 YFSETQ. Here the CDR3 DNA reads TGCGCCAGCAGCTTGATAGGGGGCGGCTACACCTTC. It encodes CASSLIGGGYTF.

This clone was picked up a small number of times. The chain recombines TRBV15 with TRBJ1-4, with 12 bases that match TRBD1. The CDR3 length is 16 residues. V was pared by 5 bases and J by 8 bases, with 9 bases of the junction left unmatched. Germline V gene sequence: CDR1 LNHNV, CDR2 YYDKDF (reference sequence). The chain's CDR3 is CATSGLPGTGGEKLFF. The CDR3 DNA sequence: TGTGCCACCAGCGGTTTACCCGGGACAGGGGGCGAAAAACTGTTTTTT.

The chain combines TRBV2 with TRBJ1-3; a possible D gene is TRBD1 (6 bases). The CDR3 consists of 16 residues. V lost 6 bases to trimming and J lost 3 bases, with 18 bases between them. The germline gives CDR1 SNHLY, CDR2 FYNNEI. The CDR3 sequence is CASRAPGGAHGNTIYF. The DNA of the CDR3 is TGTGCCAGCAGGGCCCCCGGGGGGGCTCATGGAAACACCATATATTTT.

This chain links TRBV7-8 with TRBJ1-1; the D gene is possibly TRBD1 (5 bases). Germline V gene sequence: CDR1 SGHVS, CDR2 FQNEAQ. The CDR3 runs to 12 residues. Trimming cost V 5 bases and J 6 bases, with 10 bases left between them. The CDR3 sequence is CASSPGGAEAFF. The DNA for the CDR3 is TGTGCCAGCAGCCCCGGGGGGGCTGAAGCTTTCTTT.

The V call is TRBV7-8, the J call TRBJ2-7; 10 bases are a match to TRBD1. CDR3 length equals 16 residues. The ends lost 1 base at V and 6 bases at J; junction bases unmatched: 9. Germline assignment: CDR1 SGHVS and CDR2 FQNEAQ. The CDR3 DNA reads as TGTGCCAGCAGCTTAGGTTTGCGGGACAGGGGAGGCGAGCAGTACTTC. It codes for CASSLGLRDRGGEQYF.

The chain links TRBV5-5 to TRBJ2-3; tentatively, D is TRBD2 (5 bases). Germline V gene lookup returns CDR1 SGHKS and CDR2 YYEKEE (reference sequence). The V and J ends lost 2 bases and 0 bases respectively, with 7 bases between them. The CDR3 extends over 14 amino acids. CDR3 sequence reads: CASSFSGSTDTQYF. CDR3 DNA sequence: TGTGCCAGCAGCTTCAGCGGCAGCACAGATACGCAGTATTTT.

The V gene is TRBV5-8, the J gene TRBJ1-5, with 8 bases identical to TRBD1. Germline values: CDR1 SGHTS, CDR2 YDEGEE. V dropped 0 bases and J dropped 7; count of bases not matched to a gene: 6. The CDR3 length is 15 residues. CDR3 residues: CASSLGQGIRQPQHF. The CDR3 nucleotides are TGTGCCAGCAGCTTGGGACAGGGGATAAGGCAGCCCCAGCATTTT.

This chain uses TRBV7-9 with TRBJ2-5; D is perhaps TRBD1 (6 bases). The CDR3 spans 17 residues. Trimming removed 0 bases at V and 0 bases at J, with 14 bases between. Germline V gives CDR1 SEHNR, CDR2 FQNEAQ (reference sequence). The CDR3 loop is CASSLALTDSHQETQYF. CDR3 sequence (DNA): TGTGCCAGCAGCTTAGCGCTCACGGACAGTCACCAAGAGACCCAGTACTTC.

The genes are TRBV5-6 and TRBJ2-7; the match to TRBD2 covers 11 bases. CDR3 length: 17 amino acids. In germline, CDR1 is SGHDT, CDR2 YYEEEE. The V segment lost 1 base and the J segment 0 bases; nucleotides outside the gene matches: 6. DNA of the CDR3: TGTGCCAGCAGCTTGTTAGCGGGAGGGCCGAGCTCCTACGAGCAGTACTTC. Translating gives CASSLLAGGPSSYEQYF.

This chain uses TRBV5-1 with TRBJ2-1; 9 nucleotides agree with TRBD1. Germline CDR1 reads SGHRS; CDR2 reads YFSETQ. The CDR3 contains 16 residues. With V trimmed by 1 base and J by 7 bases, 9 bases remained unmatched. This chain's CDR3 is CASSLNLWTGVNEQFF. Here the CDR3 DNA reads TGCGCCAGCAGCTTGAACCTATGGACAGGGGTGAATGAGCAGTTCTTC.

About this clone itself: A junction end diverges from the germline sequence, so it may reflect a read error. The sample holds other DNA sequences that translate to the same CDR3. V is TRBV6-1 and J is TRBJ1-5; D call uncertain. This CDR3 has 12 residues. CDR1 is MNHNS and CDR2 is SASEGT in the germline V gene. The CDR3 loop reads CASREGGQPQHF. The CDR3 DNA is TGTGCCAGCAGGGAAGGCGGTCAGCCCCAGCATTTT.

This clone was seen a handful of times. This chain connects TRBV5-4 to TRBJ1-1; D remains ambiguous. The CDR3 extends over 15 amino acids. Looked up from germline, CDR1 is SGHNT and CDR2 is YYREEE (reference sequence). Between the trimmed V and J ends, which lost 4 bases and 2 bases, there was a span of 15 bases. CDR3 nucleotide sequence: TGTGCCAGCAGCCGGGAGGGTGGTAGAAACACTGAAGCTTTCTTT. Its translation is CASSREGGRNTEAFF.

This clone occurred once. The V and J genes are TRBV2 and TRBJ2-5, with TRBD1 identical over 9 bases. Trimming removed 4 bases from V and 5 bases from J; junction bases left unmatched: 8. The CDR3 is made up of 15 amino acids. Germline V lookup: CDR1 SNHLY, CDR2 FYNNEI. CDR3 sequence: CASSGRDRVGETQYF. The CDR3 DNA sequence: TGTGCCAGCAGTGGCCGGGACAGGGTAGGGGAGACCCAGTACTTC.